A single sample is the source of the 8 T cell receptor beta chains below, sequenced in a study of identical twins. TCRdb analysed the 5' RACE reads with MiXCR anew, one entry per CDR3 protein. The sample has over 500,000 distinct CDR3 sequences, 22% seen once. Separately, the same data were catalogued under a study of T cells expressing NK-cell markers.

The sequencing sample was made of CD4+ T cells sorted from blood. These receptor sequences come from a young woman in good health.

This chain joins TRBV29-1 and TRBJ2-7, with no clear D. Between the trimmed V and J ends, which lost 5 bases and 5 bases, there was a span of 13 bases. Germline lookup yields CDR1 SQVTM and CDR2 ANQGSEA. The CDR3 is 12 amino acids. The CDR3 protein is CSVSSQLNEQYF. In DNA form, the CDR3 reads TGCAGCGTTTCTAGTCAGTTGAACGAGCAGTACTTC.

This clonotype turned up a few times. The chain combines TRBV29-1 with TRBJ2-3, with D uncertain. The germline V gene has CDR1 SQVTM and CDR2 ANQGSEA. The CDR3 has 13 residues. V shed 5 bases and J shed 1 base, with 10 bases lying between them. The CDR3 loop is CSVKGSGTDTQYF. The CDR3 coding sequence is TGCAGCGTTAAAGGGTCGGGCACAGATACGCAGTATTTT.

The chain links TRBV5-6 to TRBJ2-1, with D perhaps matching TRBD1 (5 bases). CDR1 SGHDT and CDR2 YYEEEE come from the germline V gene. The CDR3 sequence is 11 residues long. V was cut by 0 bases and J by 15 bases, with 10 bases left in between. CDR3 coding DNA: TGTGCCAGCAGCTTGGAGACAGTGCGGTTCTTC. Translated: CASSLETVRFF.

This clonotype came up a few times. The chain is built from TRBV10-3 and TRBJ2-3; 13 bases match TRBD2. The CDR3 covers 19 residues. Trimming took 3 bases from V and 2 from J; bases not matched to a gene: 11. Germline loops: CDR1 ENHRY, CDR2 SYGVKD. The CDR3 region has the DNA TGTGCCATCAGTGAAGGCAGGACTAGCGGGAGTTCACACACAGATACGCAGTATTTT. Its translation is CAISEGRTSGSSHTDTQYF.

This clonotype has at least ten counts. The CDR3 coding sequence is TGTGCCAGTGGGGCCGGGACTGGATACAATGAGCAGTTCTTC. It specifies CASGAGTGYNEQFF. The rearrangement joins TRBV12-3 or TRBV12-4 to TRBJ2-1; a weak D match, TRBD2 (6 bases). The V end was cut by 9 bases, the J end by 4 bases, with 16 bases between. The CDR3 sequence is 14 residues long.

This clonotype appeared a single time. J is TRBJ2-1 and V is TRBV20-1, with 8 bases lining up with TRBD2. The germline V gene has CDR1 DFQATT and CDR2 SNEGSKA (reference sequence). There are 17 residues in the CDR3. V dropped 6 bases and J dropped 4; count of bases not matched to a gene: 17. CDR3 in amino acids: CSATGGDGRDYYNEQFF. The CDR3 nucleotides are TGCAGTGCGACGGGGGGGGACGGCCGTGACTATTACAATGAGCAGTTCTTC.

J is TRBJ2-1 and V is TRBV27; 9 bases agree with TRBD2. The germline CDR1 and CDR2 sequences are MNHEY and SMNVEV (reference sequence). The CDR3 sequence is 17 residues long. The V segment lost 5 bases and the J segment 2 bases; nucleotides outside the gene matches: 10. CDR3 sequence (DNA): TGTGCCAGCAGTCTAACTGGGACTAGCATCCCCTACAATGAGCAGTTCTTC. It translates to CASSLTGTSIPYNEQFF.

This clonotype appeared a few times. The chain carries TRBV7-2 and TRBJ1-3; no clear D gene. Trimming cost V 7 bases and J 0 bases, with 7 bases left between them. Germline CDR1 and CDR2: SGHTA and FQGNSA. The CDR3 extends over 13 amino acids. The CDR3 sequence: CASIDTSGNTIYF. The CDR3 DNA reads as TGTGCCAGCATCGACACCTCTGGAAACACCATATATTTT.